Below, 4 T cell receptor beta chains from the same sample are listed, as sequenced in a study of PD-L1 blockade in urothelial cancer. Libraries were prepared by immunoSEQ multiplex PCR; TCRdb keeps only in-frame clonotypes and omits some of them. The top ten clones hold 1% to 1.5% of a sample with some 57,000 clones, roughly 84% of them seen once. Indicated time point: pretreatment peripheral blood. This material consisted of PBMCs, taken around atezolizumab (anti-PD-L1) treatment. The receptors stem from a man aged 50 to 59 with urothelial cancer.

This sequence joins TRBV5-1 and TRBJ1-1; 9 bases line up with TRBD1. The germline V gene has CDR1 SGHRS and CDR2 YFSETQ. This CDR3 comprises 20 residues. V lost 0 bases to trimming and J lost 10 bases; unmatched junction nucleotides: 25. CDR3 bases: TGCGCCAGCAGCTTGGAGGGGACAGGGTGGATTGGCAGCGGTGGAATAGGAGCTTTCTTT. Translated, it gives CASSLEGTGWIGSGGIGAFF.

This clone showed up just a few times. The chain is built from TRBV19 and TRBJ1-4, with TRBD1 as a possible D gene (5 bases). The CDR3 loop spans 18 amino acids. The germline V gene encodes CDR1 LNHDA and CDR2 SQIVND (reference sequence). V shed 6 bases and J shed 4 bases, with 24 bases lying between them. For the CDR3, the DNA is TGTGCCAGTAGCCGGGCCCTAGGGCCGAACAGGAATAATGAAAAACTGTTTTTT. It yields the protein CASSRALGPNRNNEKLFF.

The J gene is TRBJ1-2, the V gene TRBV6-1; 9 positions match TRBD1. The junction had 5 bases not matched to a gene; V was cut back by 1 base and J by 8 bases. The CDR3 spans 14 residues. Germline V lookup: CDR1 MNHNS, CDR2 SASEGT. In DNA, the CDR3 is TGTGCCAGCAGTGAAGGAACAGGGGGCGCGGGCTACACCTTC. It codes for CASSEGTGGAGYTF.

The chain is built from TRBV27 and TRBJ2-3, with 8 bases identical to TRBD1. The germline V gene has CDR1 MNHEY and CDR2 SMNVEV (reference sequence). J gave up 3 bases and V 4 bases, and 9 bases lay outside the gene matches. The CDR3 totals 16 residues. The CDR3 loop reads CASSSRRTGYTDTQYF. The CDR3 DNA follows: TGTGCCAGCAGTTCCCGCCGGACAGGGTATACAGATACGCAGTATTTT.